This entry concerns a single T cell receptor (beta chain). This sample was included in a study of blood T cell repertoires in COVID-19. Study details: There were acute and convalescent COVID-19 samples, and they came from the United States, Italy and Spain. In each case, the material was cDNA or gDNA derived from T cells, B-cell-depleted T cells, or PBMCs.

V shed 1 base and J 2 bases; nucleotides not matched to a gene: 0. Germline CDR1 and CDR2: MNHNS and SASEGT. This CDR3 is built from 15 residues. In the authors' methods: Nucleated cell counts were estimated from reference gene primer amplification. Only in-frame clones appear in the TCRdb table, and some are missing; sequencing was by immunoSEQ multiplex PCR. V and J calls and clone size are copied from that table; D and trimming were computed from the DNA. The sample shows a few hundred thousand clones, 81% of them seen only once. The chain has TRBV6-1 and TRBJ2-3; 10 bases are shared with TRBD1. Input material: peripheral blood. The clonotype comes from a human donor with acute or convalescent COVID-19. The donor label of this sample is uncertain. The DNA for the CDR3 is TGTGCCAGCAGTGAAGGACAGGGGGCCACAGATACGCAGTATTTT. Its translation is CASSEGQGATDTQYF.